This T cell receptor (beta chain) stems from a study of blood T cell repertoires in COVID-19. Method: immunoSEQ multiplex PCR; TCRdb's copy keeps in-frame clones and lacks some. The table shows under 80,000 clones, with 86% occurring only once. The receptor's source is a man aged 80 or over in a cohort sampled during active COVID-19. The sample comprised peripheral blood.

The CDR3: CASSESLRDRDHQPQHF. Here the CDR3 DNA reads TGCGCCAGCAGTGAGTCATTAAGGGACAGGGACCATCAGCCCCAGCATTTT. The chain joins TRBV10-1 to TRBJ1-5, with 9 bases aligning to TRBD1. J was trimmed by 5 bases and V by 0 bases; bases with no gene match: 8. The CDR3 loop spans 17 amino acids. From germline, CDR1 is WNHNN and CDR2 SYGVQD (reference sequence).